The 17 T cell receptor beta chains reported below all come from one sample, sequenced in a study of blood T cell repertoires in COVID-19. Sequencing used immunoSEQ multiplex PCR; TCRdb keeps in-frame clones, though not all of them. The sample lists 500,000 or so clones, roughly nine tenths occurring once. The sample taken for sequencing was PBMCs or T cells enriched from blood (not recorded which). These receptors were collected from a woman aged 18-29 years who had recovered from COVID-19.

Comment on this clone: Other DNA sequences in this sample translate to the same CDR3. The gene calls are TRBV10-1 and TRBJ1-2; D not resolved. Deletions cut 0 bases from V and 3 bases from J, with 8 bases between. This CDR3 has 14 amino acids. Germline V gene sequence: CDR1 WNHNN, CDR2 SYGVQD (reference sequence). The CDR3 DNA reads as TGCGCCAGCAGTGAGTCGGGCCGAGACTATGGCTACACCTTC. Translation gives CASSESGRDYGYTF.

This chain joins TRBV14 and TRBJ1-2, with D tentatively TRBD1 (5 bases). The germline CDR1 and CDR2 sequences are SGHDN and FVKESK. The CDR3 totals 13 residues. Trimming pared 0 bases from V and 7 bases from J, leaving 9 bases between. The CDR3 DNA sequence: TGTGCCAGCAGCCAAGAAGTGGGGGGTGGCTACACCTTC. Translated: CASSQEVGGGYTF.

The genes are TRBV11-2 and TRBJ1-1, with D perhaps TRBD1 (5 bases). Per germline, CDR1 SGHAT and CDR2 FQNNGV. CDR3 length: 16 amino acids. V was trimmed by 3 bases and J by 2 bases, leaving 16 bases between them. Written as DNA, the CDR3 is TGTGCCAGCAGCTTGAGGAGCGGGGCCGCTAACACTGAAGCTTTCTTT. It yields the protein CASSLRSGAANTEAFF.

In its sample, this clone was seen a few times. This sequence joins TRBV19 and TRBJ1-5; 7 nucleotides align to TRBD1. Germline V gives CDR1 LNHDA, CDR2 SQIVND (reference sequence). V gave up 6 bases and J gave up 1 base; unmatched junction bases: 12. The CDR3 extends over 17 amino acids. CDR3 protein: CASRGRPGGGSNQPQHF. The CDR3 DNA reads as TGTGCCAGTAGGGGCCGACCAGGGGGTGGGAGCAATCAGCCCCAGCATTTT. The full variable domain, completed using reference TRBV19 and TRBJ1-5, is DGGITQSPKYLFRKEGQNVTLSCEQNLNHDAMYWYRQDPGQGLRLIYYSQIVNDFQKGDIAEGYSVSREKKESFPLTVTSAQKNPTAFYLCASRGRPGGGSNQPQHFGDGTRLSIL.

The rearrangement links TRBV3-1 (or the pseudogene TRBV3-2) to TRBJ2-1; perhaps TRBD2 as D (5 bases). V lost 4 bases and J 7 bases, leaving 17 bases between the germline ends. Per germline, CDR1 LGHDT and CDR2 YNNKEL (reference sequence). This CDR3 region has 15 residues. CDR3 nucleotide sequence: TGTGCCAGCAGCCTGAGTTCGGGGTGGGATAATGAGCAGTTCTTC. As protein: CASSLSSGWDNEQFF.

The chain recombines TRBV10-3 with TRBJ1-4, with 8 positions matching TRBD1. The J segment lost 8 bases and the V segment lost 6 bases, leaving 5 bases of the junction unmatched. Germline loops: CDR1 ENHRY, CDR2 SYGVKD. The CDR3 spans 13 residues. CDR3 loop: CAIRDRAGEKLFF. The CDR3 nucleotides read TGTGCCATCAGGGACAGGGCTGGGGAAAAACTGTTTTTT.

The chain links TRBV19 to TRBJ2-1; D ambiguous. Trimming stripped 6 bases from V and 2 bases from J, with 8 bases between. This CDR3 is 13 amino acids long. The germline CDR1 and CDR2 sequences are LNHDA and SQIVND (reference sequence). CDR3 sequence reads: CASRERAYNEQFF. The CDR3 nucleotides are TGTGCCAGTAGGGAGAGAGCCTACAATGAGCAGTTCTTC.

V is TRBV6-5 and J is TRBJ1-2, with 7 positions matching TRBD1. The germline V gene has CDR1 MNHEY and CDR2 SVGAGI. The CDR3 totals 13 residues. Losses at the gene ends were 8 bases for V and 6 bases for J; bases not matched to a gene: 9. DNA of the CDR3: TGTGCCAGCCAGGAGACAGGGAACGATGGCTACACCTTC. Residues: CASQETGNDGYTF.

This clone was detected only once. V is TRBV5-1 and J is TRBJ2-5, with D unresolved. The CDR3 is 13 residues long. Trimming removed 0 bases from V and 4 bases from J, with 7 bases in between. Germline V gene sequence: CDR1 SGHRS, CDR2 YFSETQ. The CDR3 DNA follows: TGCGCCAGCAGCTTGGACAGTTTAGAGACCCAGTACTTC. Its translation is CASSLDSLETQYF.

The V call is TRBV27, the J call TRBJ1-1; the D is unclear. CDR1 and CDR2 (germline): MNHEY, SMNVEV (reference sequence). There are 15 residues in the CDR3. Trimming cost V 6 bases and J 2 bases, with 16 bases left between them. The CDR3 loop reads CASSPILDHNTEAFF. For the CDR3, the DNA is TGTGCCAGCAGCCCGATCCTAGACCACAACACTGAAGCTTTCTTT.

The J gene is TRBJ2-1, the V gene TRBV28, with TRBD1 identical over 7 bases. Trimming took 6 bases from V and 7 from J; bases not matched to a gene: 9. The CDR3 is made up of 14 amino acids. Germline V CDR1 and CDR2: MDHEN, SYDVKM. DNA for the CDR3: TGTGCCAGCAGACGGTCACAGGGGCGGAATGAGCAGTTCTTC. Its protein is CASRRSQGRNEQFF.

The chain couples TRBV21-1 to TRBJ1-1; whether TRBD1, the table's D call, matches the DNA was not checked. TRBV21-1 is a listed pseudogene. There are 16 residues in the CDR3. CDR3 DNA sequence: TGTGCCAGCAGCACTCAGGGGGCTAGAATGAACACTGAAGCTTTCTTT. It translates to CASSTQGARMNTEAFF.

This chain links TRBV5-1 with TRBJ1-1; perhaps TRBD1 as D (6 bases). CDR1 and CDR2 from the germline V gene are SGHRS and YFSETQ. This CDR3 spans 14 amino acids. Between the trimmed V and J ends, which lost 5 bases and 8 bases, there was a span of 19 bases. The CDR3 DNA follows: TGCGCCAGCAGAGGGACCCAGGGGATGGTGGAAGCTTTCTTT. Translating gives CASRGTQGMVEAFF.

The CDR3 DNA reads as TGTGCCAGCAGCTTAGACAGGGCGAACACTGAAGCTTTCTTT. It translates to CASSLDRANTEAFF. The chain carries TRBV7-8 and TRBJ1-1; a weak D match, TRBD1 (6 bases). The CDR3 is made up of 14 amino acids. CDR1 and CDR2 (germline): SGHVS, FQNEAQ. Trimming cost V 1 base and J 1 base, with 7 bases left between them.

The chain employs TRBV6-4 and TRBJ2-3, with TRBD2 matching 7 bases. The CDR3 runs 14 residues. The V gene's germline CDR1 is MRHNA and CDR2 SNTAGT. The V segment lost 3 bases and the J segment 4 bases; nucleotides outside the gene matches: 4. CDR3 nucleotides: TGTGCCAGCAGTGAAAAGGGAGGGGCAGATACGCAGTATTTT. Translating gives CASSEKGGADTQYF.

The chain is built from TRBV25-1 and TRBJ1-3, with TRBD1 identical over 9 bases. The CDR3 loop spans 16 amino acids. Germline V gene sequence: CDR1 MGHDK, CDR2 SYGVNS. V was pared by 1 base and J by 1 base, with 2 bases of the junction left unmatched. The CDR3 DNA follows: TGTGCCAGCAGTGAATCCGGGACAGGGTCTGGAAACACCATATATTTT. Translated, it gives CASSESGTGSGNTIYF.

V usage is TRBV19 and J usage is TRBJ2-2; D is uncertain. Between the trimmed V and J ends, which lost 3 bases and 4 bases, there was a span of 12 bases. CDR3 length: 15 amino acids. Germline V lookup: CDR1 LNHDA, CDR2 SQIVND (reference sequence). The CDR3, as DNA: TGTGCCAGTAGTATCCCCACCTTACTCACCGGGGAGCTGTTTTTT. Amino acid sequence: CASSIPTLLTGELFF. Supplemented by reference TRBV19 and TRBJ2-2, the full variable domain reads DGGITQSPKYLFRKEGQNVTLSCEQNLNHDAMYWYRQDPGQGLRLIYYSQIVNDFQKGDIAEGYSVSREKKESFPLTVTSAQKNPTAFYLCASSIPTLLTGELFFGEGSRLTVL.